This T cell receptor beta chain was captured in a study of blood T cell repertoires in COVID-19. Study in general: Collection of acute and convalescent COVID-19 samples took place in the United States, Italy and Spain. Sample material is recorded as cDNA or gDNA derived from T cells, B-cell-depleted T cells, or PBMCs.

In the source study's methods: Estimates of nucleated cell counts were drawn from the amplification of reference gene primers. Profiled with immunoSEQ multiplex PCR; TCRdb holds only in-frame clones, not every one. That table furnishes V, J and clone size, whereas the DNA furnished D and trimming. This table has over 55,000 clones, 70% to 80% appearing once. The CDR3 spans 13 residues. Trimming removed 0 bases at V and 6 bases at J, with 8 bases between. The V gene's germline CDR1 is SGHAT and CDR2 FQNNGV. The source of this sequence is a woman aged 70-85 years with acute or convalescent COVID-19. The J gene is TRBJ1-1, the V gene TRBV11-2, with no clear D. Sequencing was done on a sample of peripheral blood. CDR3 in amino acids: CASSLDIRSEAFF. CDR3 in DNA: TGTGCCAGCAGCTTAGATATACGGTCTGAAGCTTTCTTT. The variable domain in full, completed from reference TRBV11-2 and TRBJ1-1, reads EAGVAQSPRYKIIEKRQSVAFWCNPISGHATLYWYQQILGQGPKLLIQFQNNGVVDDSQLPKDRFSAERLKGVDSTLKIQPAKLEDSAVYLCASSLDIRSEAFFGQGTRLTVV.